Following are 16 T cell receptor beta chains from one sample sequenced in a study of T cells in Graves' hyperthyroidism and ophthalmopathy. Amplification targeted TCR beta CDR3 regions from RNA transcripts. The TCR CDR3 first-round RT-PCR relied on the HTBI primer set. TCRdb re-called the multiplex PCR reads with MiXCR, one entry per CDR3 protein. The data show more than 350,000 distinct CDR3 sequences, 13% to 15% seen once. The sample consisted of blood. These receptors originate from a woman aged 55-70 years with Graves' ophthalmopathy.

There are a few counts of this clonotype. The chain couples TRBV29-1 to TRBJ1-5; TRBD1 matches at 7 bases. This CDR3 has 13 amino acids. The germline gives CDR1 SQVTM, CDR2 ANQGSEA. V gave up 5 bases and J gave up 4 bases; unmatched junction bases: 5. DNA of the CDR3: TGCAGCGTTAGTGACAGGGAGAATCAGCCCCAGCATTTT. Protein sequence: CSVSDRENQPQHF.

About this clonotype itself: A read error is possible here, since a much larger clone lies one base away. V usage is TRBV15 and J usage is TRBJ2-7; 11 bases fit TRBD2. From germline, CDR1 is LNHNV and CDR2 YYDKDF (reference sequence). V shed 8 bases, J shed 3 bases, and the junction held 0 bases outside the gene matches. The CDR3 runs to 12 residues. This chain's CDR3 is CATGTSGYEQYF. The CDR3 bases are TGTGCCACCGGGACTAGCGGCTACGAGCAGTACTTC.

The rearrangement links TRBV5-6 to TRBJ2-6; 7 bases line up with TRBD1. J lost 2 bases, V lost 4 bases, and 6 bases had no gene match. Germline V CDR1 and CDR2: SGHDT, YYEEEE. This CDR3 has 16 amino acids. The CDR3 nucleotides read TGTGCCAGCAGCAGACCCCAGGGGGCTGGGGCCAACGTCCTGACTTTC. Its protein product is CASSRPQGAGANVLTF.

In its sample, this clonotype was seen a few times. The chain carries TRBV29-1 and TRBJ2-7, with TRBD2 matching 10 bases. CDR1 SQVTM and CDR2 ANQGSEA come from the germline V gene. The length of the CDR3 is 12 residues. With 8 bases clipped from V and 3 bases from J, the junction kept 4 bases outside the gene matches. In DNA, the CDR3 is TGCAGCACTTCTAGCGGGAGCTACGAGCAGTACTTC. It yields the protein CSTSSGSYEQYF.

This clonotype appeared many times. The rearrangement joins TRBV5-5 to TRBJ2-7; 10 bases align to TRBD2. The CDR3 covers 15 residues. The germline gives CDR1 SGHKS, CDR2 YYEKEE (reference sequence). J lost 4 bases, V lost 4 bases, and 8 bases had no gene match. Written as DNA, the CDR3 is TGTGCCAGCAGCCCAATAGCGGGAGGAGGGTACGAGCAGTACTTC. Its translation is CASSPIAGGGYEQYF.

This clonotype was seen a few times. The V and J genes are TRBV19 and TRBJ1-1; D is possibly TRBD1 (5 bases). Germline CDR1 LNHDA, CDR2 SQIVND (reference sequence). The CDR3 totals 13 residues. Trimming removed 9 bases at V and 3 bases at J, with 14 bases between. Written as DNA, the CDR3 is TGTGCCAGCCCGGGGCCTTTGCACACTGAAGCTTTCTTT. It codes for CASPGPLHTEAFF.

This clonotype has a handful of counts. The chain uses TRBV5-8 and TRBJ1-4; 7 bases are shared with TRBD1. The CDR3 spans 13 residues. The V segment lost 10 bases and the J segment 6 bases; nucleotides outside the gene matches: 9. Germline loops: CDR1 SGHTS, CDR2 YDEGEE. The CDR3 DNA reads as TGTGCCGTATCCGGGACAGTAGATGAAAAACTGTTTTTT. Translating it yields CAVSGTVDEKLFF.

Comment on this clonotype: A much larger clone lies one base from this, so it may be a read error. The rearrangement links TRBV24-1 to TRBJ2-1; weak D call: TRBD2 (6 bases). CDR1 KGHDR and CDR2 SFDVKD come from the germline V gene. The CDR3 spans 16 residues. CDR3: CATSDPGLASYNGQFF. The CDR3 region has the DNA TGTGCCACCAGTGACCCGGGACTTGCCTCCTACAATGGGCAGTTCTTC.

This clonotype was observed a handful of times. The V gene is TRBV20-1, the J gene TRBJ2-7; 9 bases are a match to TRBD2. Per the germline V gene, CDR1 is DFQATT and CDR2 is SNEGSKA (reference sequence). The CDR3 length is 14 residues. Trimming at V came to 6 bases and at J to 1 base, leaving 7 bases not matched to a gene. CDR3 nucleotide sequence: TGCAGTGCCGAGCGGCGGGAGGGATCCTACGAGCAGTACTTC. It codes for CSAERREGSYEQYF.

Here the CDR3 DNA reads TGTGCCAGCAGCTTGCGGGGAGTGGCCAATTCACCCCTCCACTTT. This codes for CASSLRGVANSPLHF. The V and J genes are TRBV5-4 and TRBJ1-6; D not resolved. Trimming removed 1 base at V and 7 bases at J, with 12 bases between. CDR3 length equals 15 residues. Germline loops: CDR1 SGHNT, CDR2 YYREEE (reference sequence).

The table lists this clonotype with a few counts. The rearrangement joins TRBV15 to TRBJ2-5, with D maybe TRBD1 (5 bases). CDR3 length: 14 amino acids. Trimming removed 1 base at V and 2 bases at J, with 8 bases between. Germline CDR1 is LNHNV and CDR2 is YYDKDF (reference sequence). The CDR3 nucleotides read TGTGCCACCAGCAGAGGCAGGGCACAAGAGACCCAGTACTTC. Amino acid sequence: CATSRGRAQETQYF. Using reference TRBV15 and TRBJ2-5 for the parts outside the CDR3, the full variable domain is DAMVIQNPRYQVTQFGKPVTLSCSQTLNHNVMYWYQQKSSQAPKLLFHYYDKDFNNEADTPDNFQSRRPNTSFCFLDIRSPGLGDTAMYLCATSRGRAQETQYFGPGTRLLVL.

The rearrangement uses TRBV29-1 and TRBJ1-1; 9 nucleotides match TRBD1. V was pared by 4 bases and J by 5 bases, with 5 bases of the junction left unmatched. CDR3 length: 13 amino acids. Germline V gives CDR1 SQVTM, CDR2 ANQGSEA. The CDR3 coding sequence is TGCAGCGTTGGTACAGGGGGCGGAACTGAAGCTTTCTTT. It is translated as CSVGTGGGTEAFF.

In this sample, this clonotype turned up many times. The chain links TRBV20-1 to TRBJ2-7, with D possibly being TRBD1 (6 bases). V was pared by 0 bases and J by 0 bases, with 12 bases between. The CDR3 covers 15 residues. Germline assignment: CDR1 DFQATT and CDR2 SNEGSKA (reference sequence). The CDR3 nucleotides are TGCAGTGCTAGAGAGGGGGCCCCGAGCTCCTACGAGCAGTACTTC. Translated, it gives CSAREGAPSSYEQYF.

This clonotype was counted at least ten times. The chain carries TRBV27 and TRBJ2-1; 10 bases line up with TRBD2. J was trimmed by 1 base and V by 6 bases; bases with no gene match: 6. Germline values: CDR1 MNHEY, CDR2 SMNVEV (reference sequence). The CDR3 totals 16 residues. The CDR3 region has the DNA TGTGCCAGCAGGGTAGCGGGAGGAATATCCTACAATGAGCAGTTCTTC. It yields the protein CASRVAGGISYNEQFF.

This clonotype showed up just a few times. V gene TRBV19 combines with J gene TRBJ1-1; D is perhaps TRBD1 (5 bases). CDR1 is LNHDA, CDR2 SQIVND, per germline (reference sequence). This CDR3 region has 14 residues. V lost 5 bases and J 5 bases, leaving 15 bases between the germline ends. The CDR3 here is CASSPGTVRTEAFF. The CDR3 coding sequence is TGTGCCAGTAGTCCGGGGACGGTGAGGACTGAAGCTTTCTTT.

The V gene is TRBV6-1, the J gene TRBJ2-7; TRBD1 matches at 7 bases. The CDR3 is 14 amino acids. The V gene end was trimmed by 5 bases and the J gene end by 1 base; junction bases not matched to a gene: 5. CDR1 and CDR2 (germline): MNHNS, SASEGT. This chain's CDR3 is CASSLNRGSYEQYF. In nucleotides, the CDR3 is TGTGCCAGCAGTCTCAACAGGGGTTCCTACGAGCAGTACTTC.